The T cell receptor beta chain under discussion was sequenced for a study of T-cell memory formation after mild COVID-19. Study results and limitations: Researchers found some responding clones in pre-infection memory, a sign that cross-reactive memory joined. Clones contracting across day 15 to 85 had a balanced CD4/CD8 profile; later expanding clones leaned CD4+. CM and EM subsets held most contracting CD4+ clones; EMRA held CD8+ ones.

UMIs and sample barcodes were carried by the TCR alpha and TCR beta cDNA libraries that 5'RACE produced using constant-segment primers. TCRdb called the 5' RACE reads again in MiXCR, with one record for every CDR3 protein. There are around 430,000 distinct CDR3 sequences in the sample; approximately 16% occur only once, and about 22% lies in the top ten. For this clonotype: As yet, its antigen is unknown.

The source of this sequence is a man younger than 35 who had mild COVID-19 (a few samples of this study predate the infection). Cell type and time point are not known. The sequencing input was PBMCs or a T cell subset sorted from them (not recorded which).

The CDR3, as DNA: TGTGCCAGCAGCTTGGTAGAAGGGACCTACGAGCAGTACTTC. Its protein is CASSLVEGTYEQYF. The V and J genes are TRBV11-1 and TRBJ2-7, with unresolved D. The germline V and J ends were trimmed by 3 bases and 2 bases, with 11 bases remaining between them. The CDR3 has 14 residues. Per the germline V gene, CDR1 is SGHAT and CDR2 is FQDESV (reference sequence). The whole variable domain, filled in from reference TRBV11-1 and TRBJ2-7, reads EAEVAQSPRYKITEKSQAVAFWCDPISGHATLYWYRQILGQGPELLVQFQDESVVDDSQLPKDRFSAERLKGVDSTLKIQPAELGDSAMYLCASSLVEGTYEQYFGPGTRLTVT.